This TCR beta chain comes out of a study of T cell responses to AZD1222 COVID-19 vaccine. Notes on the study in general: Possibly, clonal diversity was underestimated; donors were largely white British and included more females.

CDR1 and CDR2 from the germline V gene are MNHEY and SVGAGI. J gave up 1 base and V 6 bases, and 6 bases lay outside the gene matches. This CDR3 contains 15 residues. A note on this clone: Its antigen is unknown.

Sequencing used immunoSEQ multiplex PCR; TCRdb keeps in-frame clones, though not all of them. Of more than 150,000 clones in the sample, approximately 94% were seen once. The material was peripheral blood, obtained 28 days after the second AZD1222 dose. The gene calls are TRBV6-5 and TRBJ1-5; 7 bases map to TRBD1. This TCR was recovered from an adult who received the AZD1222 COVID-19 vaccine. CDR3 nucleotides: TGTGCCAGCAGATGGGAGGGGGCGAGCAATCAGCCCCAGCATTTT. Translation: CASRWEGASNQPQHF.